This T cell receptor (beta chain) was obtained from a study of vaccination and CD4 T cells after COVID-19. With the Oncomine TCR Beta short-read assay, DNA from cultured CD4+ T cells was sequenced. TCRdb processed the PCR reads anew with MiXCR; each CDR3 protein has one entry. The sample includes just over 15,000 distinct CDR3 sequences, 55% to 75% seen only once; the top ten take 15% to 20%. Treatment specified: roughly 10-day PBMC culture with coronavirus spike peptide pools or control peptides (ViraFEST assay). About this clonotype: Its antigen is unidentified.

Germline V gene sequence: CDR1 SEHNR, CDR2 FQNEAQ (reference sequence). Germline trimming cut 3 bases from V and 6 bases from J; bases unmatched to any gene: 15. The CDR3 is 17 amino acids. This chain connects TRBV7-9 to TRBJ2-3; 7 nucleotides agree with TRBD2. The sample was CD4+ T cells from blood, cultured in vitro. The origin of this receptor is a human donor who had recovered from COVID-19. The CDR3: CASSLVLSAGAGDTQYF. DNA of the CDR3: TGTGCCAGCAGCTTGGTACTAAGTGCGGGAGCAGGGGATACGCAGTATTTT. Using reference TRBV7-9 and TRBJ2-3 for the parts outside the CDR3, the full variable domain is DTGVSQNPRHKITKRGQNVTFRCDPISEHNRLYWYRQTLGQGPEFLTYFQNEAQLEKSRLLSDRFSAERPKGSFSTLEIQRTEQGDSAMYLCASSLVLSAGAGDTQYFGPGTRLTVL.